A single sample is the source of the 9 T cell receptor beta chains below, sequenced in a study of shared clonotypes between healthy human individuals. Naive CD8 cells lacked CD45RO and underwent positive selection for CCR7, leaving out terminally differentiated effector memory CD45RA+ cells. The repertoire was sequenced with immunoSEQ multiplex PCR; TCRdb's copy has only in-frame clones and lacks some. The table records about 650,000 clones, roughly 96% of them present only once. Sequencing was done on a sample of naive CD8+ T cells sorted from blood. The receptors were sampled from a woman aged 25-40 years in good health.

The chain uses TRBV28 and TRBJ2-5; D not resolved. V lost 5 bases and J lost 7, with 14 bases in between. This CDR3 contains 13 residues. Germline V gene sequence: CDR1 MDHEN, CDR2 SYDVKM. CDR3 coding DNA: TGTGCCAGCAGTCCCCGCCCTCGAGGGACCCAGTACTTC. Translation: CASSPRPRGTQYF.

The gene calls are TRBV7-6 and TRBJ2-3, with D perhaps matching TRBD2 (5 bases). CDR3 size: 15 residues. Trimming pared 5 bases from V and 1 base from J, leaving 13 bases between. Germline V gene data show CDR1 as SGHVS and CDR2 as FNYEAQ. The CDR3 region is CASSLHSARTDTQYF. In DNA, the CDR3 is TGTGCCAGCAGCCTTCATAGCGCGCGCACAGATACGCAGTATTTT.

The V call is TRBV28, the J call TRBJ2-5; D is uncertain. Germline V CDR1 and CDR2: MDHEN, SYDVKM. Trimming took off 3 bases at V and 5 bases at J, with 7 bases between the two ends. This CDR3 region has 12 residues. The CDR3 reads CASSLRPETQYF. In DNA, the CDR3 is TGTGCCAGCAGTTTGAGACCGGAGACCCAGTACTTC.

The chain joins TRBV5-4 to TRBJ1-2, with TRBD1 as a possible D gene (5 bases). Germline V gene lookup returns CDR1 SGHNT and CDR2 YYREEE (reference sequence). With 3 bases removed from V and 6 bases from J, the gap between germline ends came to 9 bases. CDR3 size: 12 residues. In nucleotides, the CDR3 is TGTGCCAGCAGCTCGGGACGCAATGGCTACACCTTC. The encoded protein is CASSSGRNGYTF. Full variable domain (outside the CDR3, taken from reference TRBV5-4 and TRBJ1-2): ETGVTQSPTHLIKTRGQQVTLRCSSQSGHNTVSWYQQALGQGPQFIFQYYREEENGRGNFPPRFSGLQFPNYSSELNVNALELDDSALYLCASSSGRNGYTFGSGTRLTVV.

The chain employs TRBV5-4 and TRBJ1-2; D might be TRBD1 (6 bases). This CDR3 spans 12 amino acids. V was pared by 2 bases and J by 10 bases, with 12 bases between. CDR1 and CDR2 (germline): SGHNT, YYREEE (reference sequence). The CDR3 region has the DNA TGTGCCAGCAGCTTAAGGGGGGGGTTCTACACCTTC. Its translation: CASSLRGGFYTF.

This chain links TRBV5-1 with TRBJ2-6; D call uncertain. V was pared by 4 bases and J by 0 bases, with 14 bases between. CDR3 length: 17 amino acids. Germline V gene lookup returns CDR1 SGHRS and CDR2 YFSETQ. The CDR3, as DNA: TGCGCCAGCAGCCCCAAGGCTGCGAGCTCTGGGGCCAACGTCCTGACTTTC. This encodes CASSPKAASSGANVLTF.

The rearrangement links TRBV7-9 to TRBJ2-7; tentatively, D is TRBD2 (5 bases). The germline V and J ends were trimmed by 5 bases and 1 base, with 15 bases remaining between them. The CDR3 has 15 residues. From germline, CDR1 is SEHNR and CDR2 FQNEAQ (reference sequence). The CDR3 region is CASSPASRPSYEQYF. CDR3 coding DNA: TGTGCCAGCAGCCCGGCTAGCAGGCCTTCCTACGAGCAGTACTTC.

V gene TRBV5-4 combines with J gene TRBJ2-7, with 8 positions matching TRBD2. V was clipped by 5 bases and J by 3 bases; unmatched bases: 4. CDR1 and CDR2 (germline): SGHNT, YYREEE (reference sequence). The CDR3 contains 13 residues. The CDR3 here is CASRYSGIYEQYF. Here the CDR3 DNA reads TGTGCCAGCAGATATAGCGGGATCTACGAGCAGTACTTC.

The CDR3 loop is CASSLATGEQYF. CDR3 nucleotides: TGTGCCAGCAGCTTGGCCACGGGCGAGCAGTACTTC. The chain combines TRBV5-6 with TRBJ2-7; unclear D gene. CDR3 size: 12 residues. From germline, CDR1 is SGHDT and CDR2 YYEEEE. V was trimmed by 0 bases and J by 6 bases, leaving 7 bases between them.